This T cell receptor beta chain was profiled in a study of T cell repertoires in cytomegalovirus infection. Study at large: An indication of both CMV infection and matching HLA type came from public TCR beta signatures. Study-wide findings and caveats: There were HLA-C-restricted CMV-specific TCR beta clonotypes dominating the ex vivo response. There were carriers of CMV plus the relevant HLA, and cumulative public TCR beta family frequency identified them.

For this clonotype: The target antigen is unknown.

Germline CDR1 is DFQATT and CDR2 is SNEGSKA (reference sequence). Trimming stripped 1 base from V and 2 bases from J, with 5 bases between. The CDR3 runs 12 residues. TCRdb reanalysed the reads using MiXCR and keeps one entry per CDR3 protein. The data show 250,000 to 400,000 distinct CDR3 sequences, with roughly 25% seen just once and less than 15% held by the top ten. This clonotype originated in a human donor in good health (CMV status not recorded). Some clones in this sample may be carry-over from other donors' samples. The material was cultured PBMCs, obtained from culture after CMV antigen stimulation. The V and J genes are TRBV20-1 and TRBJ2-5, with no clear D. As DNA, the CDR3 is TGCAGTGCTAGAGCCGAGCAAGAGACCCAGTACTTC. It codes for CSARAEQETQYF.